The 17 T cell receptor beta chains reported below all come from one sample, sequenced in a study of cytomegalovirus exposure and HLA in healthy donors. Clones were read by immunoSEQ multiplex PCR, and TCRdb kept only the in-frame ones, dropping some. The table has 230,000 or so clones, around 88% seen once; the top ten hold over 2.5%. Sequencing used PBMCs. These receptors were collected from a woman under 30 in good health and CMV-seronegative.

DNA for the CDR3: TGTGCCAGCAGTACCACAGGAGAGCAGTTCTTC. It yields the protein CASSTTGEQFF. This chain links TRBV6-1 with TRBJ2-1, with D possibly matching TRBD1 (5 bases). The CDR3 covers 11 residues. The ends were cut back, 5 bases at V and 10 bases at J, with 9 bases in the middle. Germline loops: CDR1 MNHNS, CDR2 SASEGT.

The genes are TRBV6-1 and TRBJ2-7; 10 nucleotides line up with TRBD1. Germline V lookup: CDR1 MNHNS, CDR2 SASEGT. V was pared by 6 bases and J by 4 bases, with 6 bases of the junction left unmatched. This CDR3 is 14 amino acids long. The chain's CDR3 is CASSPDRGIYEQYF. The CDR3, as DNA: TGTGCCAGCAGCCCGGACAGGGGGATATACGAGCAGTACTTC.

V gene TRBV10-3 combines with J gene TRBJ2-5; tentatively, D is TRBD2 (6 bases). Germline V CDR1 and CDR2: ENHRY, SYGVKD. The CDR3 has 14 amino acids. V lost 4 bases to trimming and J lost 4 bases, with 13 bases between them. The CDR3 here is CAISGHGRGETQYF. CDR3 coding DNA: TGTGCCATCAGTGGACACGGGAGAGGAGAGACCCAGTACTTC.

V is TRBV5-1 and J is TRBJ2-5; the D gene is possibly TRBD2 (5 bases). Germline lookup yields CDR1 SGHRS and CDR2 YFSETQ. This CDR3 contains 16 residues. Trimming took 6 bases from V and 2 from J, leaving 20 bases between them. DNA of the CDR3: TGCGCCAGCACCCCAGTTGAGGGCGGCCCTCAAGAGACCCAGTACTTC. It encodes CASTPVEGGPQETQYF. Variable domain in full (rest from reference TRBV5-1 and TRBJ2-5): KAGVTQTPRYLIKTRGQQVTLSCSPISGHRSVSWYQQTPGQGLQFLFEYFSETQRNKGNFPGRFSGRQFSNSRSEMNVSTLELGDSALYLCASTPVEGGPQETQYFGPGTRLLVL.

CDR3 sequence reads: CASTSGSANTGELFF. The CDR3, as DNA: TGCGCCAGCACTAGCGGGAGCGCGAACACCGGGGAGCTGTTTTTT. The chain recombines TRBV5-1 with TRBJ2-2; 10 bases match TRBD2. This CDR3 has 15 amino acids. Germline CDR1 is SGHRS and CDR2 is YFSETQ. V lost 6 bases, J lost 0 bases, and 2 bases stayed unmatched.

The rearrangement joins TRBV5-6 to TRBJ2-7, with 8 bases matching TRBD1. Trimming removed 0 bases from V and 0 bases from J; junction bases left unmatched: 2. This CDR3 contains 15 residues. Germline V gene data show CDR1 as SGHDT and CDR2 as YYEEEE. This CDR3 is CASSLGTGSSYEQYF. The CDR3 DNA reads TGTGCCAGCAGCTTGGGGACAGGGAGCTCCTACGAGCAGTACTTC.

The CDR3 region has the DNA TGCGCCAGCAGCTTGTTTGGTGACGGCAGCCTAGGCTATGGCTACACCTTC. This encodes CASSLFGDGSLGYGYTF. The chain couples TRBV5-1 to TRBJ1-2; D gene unclear. V was pared by 1 base and J by 4 bases, with 20 bases between. Germline V gene sequence: CDR1 SGHRS, CDR2 YFSETQ. This CDR3 comprises 17 residues.

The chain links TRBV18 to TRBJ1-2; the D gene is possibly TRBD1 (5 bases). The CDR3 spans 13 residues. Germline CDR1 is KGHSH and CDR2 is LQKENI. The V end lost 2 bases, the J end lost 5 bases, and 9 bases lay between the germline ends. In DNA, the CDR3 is TGTGCCAGCTCACCATCGGGGGAGTATGGCTACACCTTC. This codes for CASSPSGEYGYTF.

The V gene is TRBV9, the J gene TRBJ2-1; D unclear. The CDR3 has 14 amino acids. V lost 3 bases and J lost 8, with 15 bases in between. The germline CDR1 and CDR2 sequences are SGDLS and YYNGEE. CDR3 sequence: CASSEEPLRDEQFF. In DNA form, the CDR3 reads TGTGCCAGCAGCGAGGAGCCCCTCCGGGATGAGCAGTTCTTC.

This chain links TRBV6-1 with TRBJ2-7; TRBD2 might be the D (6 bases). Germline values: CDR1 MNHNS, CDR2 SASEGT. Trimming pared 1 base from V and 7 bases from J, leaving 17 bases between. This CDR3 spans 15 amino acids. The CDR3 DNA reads TGTGCCAGCAGTGAAGTCGGGGGTACAGTAGGGGAGCAGTACTTC. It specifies CASSEVGGTVGEQYF.

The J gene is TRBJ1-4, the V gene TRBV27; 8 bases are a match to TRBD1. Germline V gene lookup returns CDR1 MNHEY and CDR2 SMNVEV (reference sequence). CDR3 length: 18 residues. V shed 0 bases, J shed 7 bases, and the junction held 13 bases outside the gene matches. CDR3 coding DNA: TGTGCCAGCAGTTTATCGCTCCCACGGACAGGGAGTGTTGAAAAACTGTTTTTT. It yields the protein CASSLSLPRTGSVEKLFF.

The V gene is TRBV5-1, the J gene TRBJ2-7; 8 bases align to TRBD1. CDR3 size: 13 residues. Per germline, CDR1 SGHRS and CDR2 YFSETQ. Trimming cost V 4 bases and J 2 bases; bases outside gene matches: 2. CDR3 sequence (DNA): TGCGCCAGCAGCAAGGGACAGGCCTACGAGCAGTACTTC. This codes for CASSKGQAYEQYF.

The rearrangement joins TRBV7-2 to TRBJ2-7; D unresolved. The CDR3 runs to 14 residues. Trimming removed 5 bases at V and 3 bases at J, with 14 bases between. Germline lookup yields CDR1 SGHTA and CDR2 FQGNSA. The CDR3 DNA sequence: TGTGCCAGCAGCCCTCTCCTTTACAGCTACGAGCAGTACTTC. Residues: CASSPLLYSYEQYF.

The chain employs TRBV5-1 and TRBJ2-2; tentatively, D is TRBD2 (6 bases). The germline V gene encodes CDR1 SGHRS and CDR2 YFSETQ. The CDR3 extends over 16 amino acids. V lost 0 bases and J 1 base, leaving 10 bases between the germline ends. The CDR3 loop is CASSLVGTVNTGELFF. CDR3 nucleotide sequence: TGCGCCAGCAGCTTGGTTGGGACTGTGAACACCGGGGAGCTGTTTTTT.

The DNA for the CDR3 is TGTGCCAGCTGGAGGGAGCTCGCGGCAAGGGAGCAGTACTTC. This encodes CASWRELAAREQYF. The V and J genes are TRBV5-5 and TRBJ2-7; tentatively, D is TRBD2 (6 bases). The CDR3 is 14 residues long. CDR1 and CDR2 (germline): SGHKS, YYEKEE (reference sequence). Trimming took 7 bases from V and 7 from J, leaving 21 bases between them.

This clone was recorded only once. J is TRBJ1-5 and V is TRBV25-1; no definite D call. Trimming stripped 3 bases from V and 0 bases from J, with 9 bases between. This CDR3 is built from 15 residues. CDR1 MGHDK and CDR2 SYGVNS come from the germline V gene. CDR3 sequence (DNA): TGTGCCAGCAGTGAGCGGAGGCATAGCAATCAGCCCCAGCATTTT. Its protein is CASSERRHSNQPQHF.

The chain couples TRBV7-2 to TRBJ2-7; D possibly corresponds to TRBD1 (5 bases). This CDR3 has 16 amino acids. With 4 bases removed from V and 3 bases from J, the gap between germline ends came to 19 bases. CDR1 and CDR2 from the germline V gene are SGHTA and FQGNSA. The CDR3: CASSSEATASVYEQYF. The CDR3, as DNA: TGTGCCAGCAGCTCTGAGGCGACAGCCTCGGTCTACGAGCAGTACTTC.